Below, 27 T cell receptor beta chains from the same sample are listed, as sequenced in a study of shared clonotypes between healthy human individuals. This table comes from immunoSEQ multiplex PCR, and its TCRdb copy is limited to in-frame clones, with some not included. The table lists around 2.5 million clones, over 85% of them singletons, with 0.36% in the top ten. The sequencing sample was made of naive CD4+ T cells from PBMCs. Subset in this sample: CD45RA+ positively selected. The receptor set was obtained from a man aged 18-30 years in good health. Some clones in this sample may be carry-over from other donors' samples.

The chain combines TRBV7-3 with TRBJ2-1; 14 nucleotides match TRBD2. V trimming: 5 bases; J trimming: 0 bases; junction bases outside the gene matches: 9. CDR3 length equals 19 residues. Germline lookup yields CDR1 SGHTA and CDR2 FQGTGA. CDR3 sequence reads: CASSPRPGLAGASYNEQFF. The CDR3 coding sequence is TGTGCCAGCAGCCCAAGGCCGGGACTAGCGGGAGCCTCCTACAATGAGCAGTTCTTC.

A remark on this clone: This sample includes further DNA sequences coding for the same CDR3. The DNA for the CDR3 is TGTGCCAGCAGTTCACCGGGACAGGGGAACACTGAAGCTTTCTTT. It is translated as CASSSPGQGNTEAFF. The V call is TRBV28, the J call TRBJ1-1; 9 bases agree with TRBD1. This CDR3 region has 15 residues. With 4 bases clipped from V and 1 base from J, the junction kept 4 bases outside the gene matches. Germline lookup yields CDR1 MDHEN and CDR2 SYDVKM. Full variable domain (rest looked up from reference TRBV28 and TRBJ1-1): DVKVTQSSRYLVKRTGEKVFLECVQDMDHENMFWYRQDPGLGLRLIYFSYDVKMKEKGDIPEGYSVSREKKERFSLILESASTNQTSMYLCASSSPGQGNTEAFFGQGTRLTVV.

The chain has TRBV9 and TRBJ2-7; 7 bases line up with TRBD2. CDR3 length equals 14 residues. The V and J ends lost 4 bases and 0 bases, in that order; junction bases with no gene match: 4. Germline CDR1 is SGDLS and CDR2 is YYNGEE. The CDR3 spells CASSPSSGSYEQYF. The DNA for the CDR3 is TGTGCCAGCAGCCCATCTAGCGGCTCCTACGAGCAGTACTTC.

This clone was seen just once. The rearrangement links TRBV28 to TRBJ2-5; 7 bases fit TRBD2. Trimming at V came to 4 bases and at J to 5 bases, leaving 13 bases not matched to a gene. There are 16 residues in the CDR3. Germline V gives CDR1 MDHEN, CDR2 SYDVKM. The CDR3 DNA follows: TGTGCCAGCAGTTCGCGACTAGCCCCAACATGGGAGACCCAGTACTTC. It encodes CASSSRLAPTWETQYF. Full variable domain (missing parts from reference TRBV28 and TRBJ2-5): DVKVTQSSRYLVKRTGEKVFLECVQDMDHENMFWYRQDPGLGLRLIYFSYDVKMKEKGDIPEGYSVSREKKERFSLILESASTNQTSMYLCASSSRLAPTWETQYFGPGTRLLVL.

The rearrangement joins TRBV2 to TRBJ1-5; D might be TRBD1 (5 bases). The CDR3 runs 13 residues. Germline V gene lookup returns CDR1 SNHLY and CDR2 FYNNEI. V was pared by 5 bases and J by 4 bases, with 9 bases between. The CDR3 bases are TGTGCCAGCAGTCGGGACCGAAATCAGCCCCAGCATTTT. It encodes CASSRDRNQPQHF.

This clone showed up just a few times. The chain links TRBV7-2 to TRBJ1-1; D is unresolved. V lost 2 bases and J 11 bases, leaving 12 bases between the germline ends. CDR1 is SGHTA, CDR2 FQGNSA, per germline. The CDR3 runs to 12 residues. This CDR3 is CASSLQLGSAFF. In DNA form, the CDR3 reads TGTGCCAGCAGCTTACAGTTGGGGTCGGCTTTCTTT.

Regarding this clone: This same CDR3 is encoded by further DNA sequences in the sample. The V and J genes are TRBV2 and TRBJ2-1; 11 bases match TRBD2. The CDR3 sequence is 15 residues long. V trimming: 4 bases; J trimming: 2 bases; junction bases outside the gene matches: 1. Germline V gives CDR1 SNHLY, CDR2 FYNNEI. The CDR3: CASSGLAGPYNEQFF. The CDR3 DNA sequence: TGTGCCAGCAGTGGACTAGCGGGGCCCTACAATGAGCAGTTCTTC.

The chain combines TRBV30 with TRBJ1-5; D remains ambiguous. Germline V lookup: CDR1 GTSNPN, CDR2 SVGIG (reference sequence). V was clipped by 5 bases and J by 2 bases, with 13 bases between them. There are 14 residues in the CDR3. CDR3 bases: TGTGCCTGGTCCTTTTACGGAGGCAATCAGCCCCAGCATTTT. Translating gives CAWSFYGGNQPQHF.

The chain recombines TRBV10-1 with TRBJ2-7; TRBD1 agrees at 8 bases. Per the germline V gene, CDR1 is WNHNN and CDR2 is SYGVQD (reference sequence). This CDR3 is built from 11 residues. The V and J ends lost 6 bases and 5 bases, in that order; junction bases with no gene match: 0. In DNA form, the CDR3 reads TGCGCCAGCAGGACAGGGGACGAGCAGTACTTC. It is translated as CASRTGDEQYF.

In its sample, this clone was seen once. The CDR3 bases are TGTGCCAGCAGTGACAGCGGAAGAGGGCCCTCTGGAAACACCATATATTTT. Encoded protein: CASSDSGRGPSGNTIYF. The chain joins TRBV6-4 to TRBJ1-3; D not certain. Germline V CDR1 and CDR2: MRHNA, SNTAGT. The ends were cut back, 2 bases at V and 0 bases at J, with 14 bases in the middle. The length of the CDR3 is 17 residues.

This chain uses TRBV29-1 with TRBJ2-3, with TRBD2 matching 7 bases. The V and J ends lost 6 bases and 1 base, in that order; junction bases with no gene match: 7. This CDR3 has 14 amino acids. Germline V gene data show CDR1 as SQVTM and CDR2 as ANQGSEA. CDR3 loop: CSVLGLAGTDTQYF. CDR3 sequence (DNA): TGCAGCGTGCTCGGGCTAGCGGGCACAGATACGCAGTATTTT.

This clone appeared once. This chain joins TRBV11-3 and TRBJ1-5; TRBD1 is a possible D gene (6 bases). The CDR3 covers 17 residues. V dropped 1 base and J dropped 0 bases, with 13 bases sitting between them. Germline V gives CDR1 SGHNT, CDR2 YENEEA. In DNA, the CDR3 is TGTGCCAGCAGCTTAGGAGGGGGGCCTTATAGCAATCAGCCCCAGCATTTT. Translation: CASSLGGGPYSNQPQHF.

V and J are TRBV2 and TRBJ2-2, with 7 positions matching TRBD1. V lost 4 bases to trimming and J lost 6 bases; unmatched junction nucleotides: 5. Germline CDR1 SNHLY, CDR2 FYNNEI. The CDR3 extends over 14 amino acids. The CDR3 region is CASSAQTGAGELFF. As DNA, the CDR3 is TGTGCCAGCAGTGCACAAACAGGGGCCGGGGAGCTGTTTTTT.

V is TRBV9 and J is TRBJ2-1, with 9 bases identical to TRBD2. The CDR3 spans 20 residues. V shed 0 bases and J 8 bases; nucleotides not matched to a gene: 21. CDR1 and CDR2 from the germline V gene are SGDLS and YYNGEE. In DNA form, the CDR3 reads TGTGCCAGCAGCGTAGGAAAGACTATCCTCATCGCGGGAGGGGGTTATGAGCAGTTCTTC. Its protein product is CASSVGKTILIAGGGYEQFF.

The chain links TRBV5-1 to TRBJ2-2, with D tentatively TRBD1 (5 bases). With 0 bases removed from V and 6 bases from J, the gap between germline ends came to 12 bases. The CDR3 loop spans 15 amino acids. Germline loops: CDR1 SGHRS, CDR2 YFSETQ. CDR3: CASSLAPGSSGELFF. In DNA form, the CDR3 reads TGCGCCAGCAGCTTGGCGCCAGGGTCCTCCGGGGAGCTGTTTTTT.

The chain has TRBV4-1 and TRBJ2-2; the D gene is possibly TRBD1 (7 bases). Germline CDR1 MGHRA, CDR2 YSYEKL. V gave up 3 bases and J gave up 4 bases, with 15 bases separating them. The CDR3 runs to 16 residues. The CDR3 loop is CASSQQGGWGTGELFF. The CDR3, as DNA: TGCGCCAGCAGCCAGCAGGGGGGATGGGGCACCGGGGAGCTGTTTTTT.

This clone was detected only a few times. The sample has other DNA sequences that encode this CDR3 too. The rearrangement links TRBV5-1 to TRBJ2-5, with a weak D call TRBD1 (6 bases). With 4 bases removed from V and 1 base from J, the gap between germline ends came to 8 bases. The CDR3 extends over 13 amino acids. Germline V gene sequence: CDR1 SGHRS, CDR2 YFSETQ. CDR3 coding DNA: TGCGCCAGCAGCCGGGACATCCAAGAGACCCAGTACTTC. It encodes CASSRDIQETQYF.

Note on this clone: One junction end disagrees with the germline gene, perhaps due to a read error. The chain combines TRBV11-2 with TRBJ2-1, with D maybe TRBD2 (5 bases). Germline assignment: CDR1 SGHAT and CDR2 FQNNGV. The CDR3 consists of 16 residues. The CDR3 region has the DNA TGTGCCAGCAGCTCCCTATTGGTGAGCGGCTACAATGAGCAGCTCTTC. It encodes CASSSLLVSGYNEQLF.

The CDR3 DNA reads TGTGCCAGCAGAAGGCAGGGGTCCTACGAGCAGTACTTC. It yields the protein CASRRQGSYEQYF. The chain uses TRBV6-6 and TRBJ2-7; a weak D match, TRBD1 (6 bases). Germline CDR1 reads MNHNY; CDR2 reads SVGAGI (reference sequence). The CDR3 is 13 amino acids. V was pared by 6 bases and J by 1 base, with 10 bases between.

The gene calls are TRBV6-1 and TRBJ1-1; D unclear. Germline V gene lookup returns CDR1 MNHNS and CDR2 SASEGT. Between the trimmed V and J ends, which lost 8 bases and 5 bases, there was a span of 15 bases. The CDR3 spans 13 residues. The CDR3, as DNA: TGTGCCAGCGCATGGGGTCAGGAGACTGAAGCTTTCTTT. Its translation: CASAWGQETEAFF.

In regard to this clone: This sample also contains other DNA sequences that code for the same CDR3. The CDR3 DNA reads as TGTGCCAGCAGCGGGAGGTACAATGAGCAGTTCTTC. Its protein product is CASSGRYNEQFF. The chain joins TRBV6-5 to TRBJ2-1; 7 bases are shared with TRBD2. The CDR3 has 12 residues. Germline V gene lookup returns CDR1 MNHEY and CDR2 SVGAGI. The V segment lost 6 bases and the J segment 4 bases; nucleotides outside the gene matches: 0.

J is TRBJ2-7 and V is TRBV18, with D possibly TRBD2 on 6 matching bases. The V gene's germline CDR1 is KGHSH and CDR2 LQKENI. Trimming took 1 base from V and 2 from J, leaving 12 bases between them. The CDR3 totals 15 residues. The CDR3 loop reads CASSPLGSPTYEQYF. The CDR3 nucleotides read TGTGCCAGCTCACCACTCGGGAGCCCCACCTACGAGCAGTACTTC.

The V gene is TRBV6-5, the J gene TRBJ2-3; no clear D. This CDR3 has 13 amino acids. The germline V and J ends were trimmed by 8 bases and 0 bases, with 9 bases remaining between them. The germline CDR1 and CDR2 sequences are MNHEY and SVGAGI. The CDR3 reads CASRRPSTDTQYF. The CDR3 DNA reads TGTGCCAGCCGACGTCCTAGCACAGATACGCAGTATTTT.

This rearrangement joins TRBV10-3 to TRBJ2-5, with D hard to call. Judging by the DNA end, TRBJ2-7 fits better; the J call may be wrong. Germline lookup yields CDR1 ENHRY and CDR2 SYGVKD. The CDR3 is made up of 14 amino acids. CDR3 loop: CAISESRRDYEQYF. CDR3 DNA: TGTGCCATCAGTGAGTCAAGGCGTGACTACGAGCAGTACTTC.

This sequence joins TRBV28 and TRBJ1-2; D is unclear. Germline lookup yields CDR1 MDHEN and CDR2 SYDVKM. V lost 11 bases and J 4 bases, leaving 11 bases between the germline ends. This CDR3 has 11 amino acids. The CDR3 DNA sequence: TGTGCCCTTGGCGTGGGCTATGGCTACACCTTC. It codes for CALGVGYGYTF.

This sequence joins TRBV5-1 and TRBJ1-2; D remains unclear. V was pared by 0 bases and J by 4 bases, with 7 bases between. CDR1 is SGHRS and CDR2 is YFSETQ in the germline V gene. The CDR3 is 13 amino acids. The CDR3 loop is CASSLDSLYGYTF. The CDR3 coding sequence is TGCGCCAGCAGCTTGGACAGCCTCTATGGCTACACCTTC.

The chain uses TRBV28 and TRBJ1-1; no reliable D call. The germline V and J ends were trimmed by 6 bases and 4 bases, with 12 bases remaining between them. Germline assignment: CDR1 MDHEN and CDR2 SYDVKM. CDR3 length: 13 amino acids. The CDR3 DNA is TGTGCCAGCAGACCTTTGGCCGGCACTGAAGCTTTCTTT. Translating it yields CASRPLAGTEAFF.